The 26 T cell receptor beta chains reported below all come from one sample, sequenced in a study of blood T cells in healthy people across ages. Then a second PCR, running roughly 7 to 11 cycles, was carried out with a sample-barcoded 5' primer and a J-beta primer mix. TCRdb re-called the 5' RACE reads through MiXCR, storing one row per CDR3 protein. The sample consists of 500,000 to 600,000 distinct CDR3 sequences, approximately 27% of them appearing once. Sequencing input: blood. Receptor source: a woman aged 70-85 years in good health.

The gene calls are TRBV7-2 and TRBJ2-5; TRBD2 agrees at 8 bases. The CDR3 totals 15 residues. The ends lost 3 bases at V and 0 bases at J; junction bases unmatched: 3. Germline lookup yields CDR1 SGHTA and CDR2 FQGNSA. Here the CDR3 DNA reads TGTGCCAGCAGCTTCCAGCGGGGGTACCAAGAGACCCAGTACTTC. Its protein product is CASSFQRGYQETQYF.

The CDR3 is CASSLDRGSADTQYF. CDR3 in DNA: TGTGCCAGCAGTTTAGACAGGGGATCGGCAGATACGCAGTATTTT. The chain joins TRBV28 to TRBJ2-3; 8 nucleotides line up with TRBD1. Trimming took 2 bases from V and 4 from J; bases not matched to a gene: 5. The length of the CDR3 is 15 residues. Per the germline V gene, CDR1 is MDHEN and CDR2 is SYDVKM.

In its sample, this clonotype was seen a few times. V is TRBV20-1 and J is TRBJ2-5; TRBD2 might be the D (6 bases). The closer fit of TRBJ2-7 to the DNA end suggests the J call may be wrong. Germline V gene sequence: CDR1 DFQATT, CDR2 SNEGSKA (reference sequence). The CDR3 is 16 residues long. The CDR3 DNA is TGCAGTGCCCTCGGGGTAGTCCGGGGAGGATCCTACGAGCAGTACTTC. Translation: CSALGVVRGGSYEQYF.

This clonotype has ten or more counts. The V gene is TRBV6-1, the J gene TRBJ1-4; D might be TRBD1 (5 bases). Deletions cut 6 bases from V and 8 bases from J, with 13 bases between. The CDR3 runs 13 residues. Germline V gives CDR1 MNHNS, CDR2 SASEGT. This CDR3 reads CASSPGGDEKLFF. In nucleotides, the CDR3 is TGTGCCAGCAGCCCCGGAGGGGACGAAAAACTGTTTTTT.

V gene TRBV20-1 combines with J gene TRBJ1-4, with D possibly matching TRBD1 (6 bases). The CDR3 is 16 residues long. The V end was cut by 1 base, the J end by 0 bases, with 12 bases between. The germline V gene has CDR1 DFQATT and CDR2 SNEGSKA (reference sequence). In DNA, the CDR3 is TGCAGTGCTAGAGTCACAGGGTTCACAACTAATGAAAAACTGTTTTTT. Translation: CSARVTGFTTNEKLFF.

The table lists this clonotype with a few counts. The V gene is TRBV9, the J gene TRBJ2-5; D tentatively reads TRBD1 or TRBD2 (5 bases each). This CDR3 has 15 amino acids. In germline, CDR1 is SGDLS, CDR2 YYNGEE. Trimming shortened V by 0 bases and J by 0 bases, and 9 bases separated the two germline ends. CDR3 coding DNA: TGTGCCAGCAGCGTAGACGGGACCTACCAAGAGACCCAGTACTTC. Its protein is CASSVDGTYQETQYF. Full variable domain (missing parts from reference TRBV9 and TRBJ2-5): DSGVTQTPKHLITATGQRVTLRCSPRSGDLSVYWYQQSLDQGLQFLIQYYNGEERAKGNILERFSAQQFPDLHSELNLSSLELGDSALYFCASSVDGTYQETQYFGPGTRLLVL.

The J gene is TRBJ2-5, the V gene TRBV12-3 or TRBV12-4, with 7 bases fitting TRBD2. The CDR3 loop spans 13 amino acids. V lost 2 bases, J lost 6 bases, and 3 bases stayed unmatched. The CDR3 region is CASSLSGGKTQYF. In DNA, the CDR3 is TGTGCCAGCAGTTTATCGGGGGGTAAGACCCAGTACTTC.

This chain uses TRBV29-1 with TRBJ2-3; unclear D gene. Germline V lookup: CDR1 SQVTM, CDR2 ANQGSEA. There are 11 residues in the CDR3. The CDR3 loop reads CVKKWTDTQYF. The CDR3 DNA sequence: TGCGTCAAGAAGTGGACAGATACGCAGTATTTT.

This clonotype showed up just a few times. V and J are TRBV18 and TRBJ2-1; TRBD2 is a possible D gene (5 bases). Per the germline V gene, CDR1 is KGHSH and CDR2 is LQKENI. The CDR3 length is 15 residues. With 10 bases removed from V and 0 bases from J, the gap between germline ends came to 16 bases. The CDR3 loop reads CATSLLGDSYNEQFF. For the CDR3, the DNA is TGTGCCACCTCTCTGCTCGGGGACTCCTACAATGAGCAGTTCTTC.

This clonotype was seen a few times. The junction departs from the called germline gene at one end, perhaps through a read error. The chain links TRBV6-2 or TRBV6-3 to TRBJ1-2; possibly TRBD1 for D (5 bases). Germline CDR1 and CDR2: MNHEY and SVGEGT. The CDR3 loop spans 14 amino acids. The CDR3: CASSYDSTSYGYAF. CDR3 sequence (DNA): TGTGCCAGCAGTTACGACAGCACTAGCTATGGCTACGCCTTC.

The V gene is TRBV4-1, the J gene TRBJ2-1; a possible D gene is TRBD2 (5 bases). The end of the DNA is better explained by TRBJ2-7, so the J call may be wrong. This CDR3 is 14 amino acids long. Germline CDR1 reads MGHRA; CDR2 reads YSYEKL. The CDR3 is CASSQVGRGYEQYF. In DNA, the CDR3 is TGCGCCAGCAGCCAAGTAGGCCGGGGATACGAGCAGTACTTC.

The V and J genes are TRBV24-1 and TRBJ2-1; the match to TRBD2 covers 14 bases. The CDR3 totals 14 residues. J gave up 9 bases and V 7 bases, and 4 bases lay outside the gene matches. Germline CDR1 KGHDR, CDR2 SFDVKD. Here the CDR3 DNA reads TGTGCCACCAGGACTAGCGGGGGGGTTGTTGAGCAGTTCTTC. This gives the protein CATRTSGGVVEQFF.

The V gene is TRBV27, the J gene TRBJ1-2; unclear D gene. Trimming removed 1 base from V and 1 base from J, with 7 bases in between. Germline CDR1 reads MNHEY; CDR2 reads SMNVEV (reference sequence). The CDR3 covers 14 residues. The CDR3 DNA reads as TGTGCCAGCAGTTTATATAACAGTAACTATGGCTACACCTTC. Encoded protein: CASSLYNSNYGYTF.

There are a few counts of this clonotype. The rearrangement links TRBV20-1 to TRBJ2-6; D unclear. The V end lost 3 bases, the J end lost 4 bases, and 13 bases lay between the germline ends. Germline V gives CDR1 DFQATT, CDR2 SNEGSKA (reference sequence). The CDR3 length is 15 residues. DNA for the CDR3: TGCAGTGCTAGGACCCTGGGGTCAGGGGCCAACGTCCTGACTTTC. Residues: CSARTLGSGANVLTF.

This clonotype was observed a handful of times. The gene calls are TRBV5-1 and TRBJ2-3; perhaps TRBD2 as D (6 bases). This CDR3 is 17 amino acids long. The germline gives CDR1 SGHRS, CDR2 YFSETQ. The V and J ends lost 2 bases and 1 base respectively, with 17 bases between them. CDR3 bases: TGCGCCAGCAGCTTCGGGCTAGCGACACGCGGCACAGATACGCAGTATTTT. Its protein product is CASSFGLATRGTDTQYF.

This clonotype was seen a handful of times. This chain connects TRBV12-3 or TRBV12-4 to TRBJ2-7, with TRBD1 matching 9 bases. CDR3 length equals 14 residues. V trimming: 4 bases; J trimming: 3 bases; junction bases outside the gene matches: 4. This chain's CDR3 is CASSSDRGDYEQYF. DNA of the CDR3: TGTGCCAGCAGTTCCGACAGGGGGGACTACGAGCAGTACTTC.

This rearrangement joins TRBV7-8 to TRBJ1-4; D is undetermined. CDR3 length: 16 amino acids. Germline CDR1 reads SGHVS; CDR2 reads FQNEAQ. Trimming took 4 bases from V and 3 from J, leaving 15 bases between them. The CDR3 sequence is CASSSRPPSANEKLFF. For the CDR3, the DNA is TGTGCCAGCAGCTCCAGGCCCCCGTCGGCTAATGAAAAACTGTTTTTT.

CDR3 in amino acids: CASSHEAGAAYEQYF. In DNA, the CDR3 is TGTGCCAGCAGCCATGAGGCGGGGGCGGCCTACGAGCAGTACTTC. This chain uses TRBV4-2 with TRBJ2-7, with D maybe TRBD2 (7 bases). Trimming left V 3 bases short and J 2 bases short, with 14 bases between. Germline V gives CDR1 LGHNA, CDR2 YNFKEQ. The CDR3 totals 15 residues.

This clonotype was seen more than once but under ten times. The CDR3 reads CASSQDMGLGETQYF. The CDR3 bases are TGCGCCAGCAGCCAAGATATGGGACTAGGAGAGACCCAGTACTTC. The rearrangement links TRBV4-3 to TRBJ2-5; 8 bases map to TRBD2. V was clipped by 0 bases and J by 4 bases; unmatched bases: 4. The CDR3 has 15 residues. Germline CDR1 is LGHNA and CDR2 is YSLEER.

Many counts were recorded for this clonotype. The chain joins TRBV5-6 to TRBJ2-5; the D gene is possibly TRBD2 (5 bases). The CDR3 is made up of 14 amino acids. V lost 4 bases, J lost 5 bases, and 15 bases lay in between. CDR1 and CDR2 (germline): SGHDT, YYEEEE. As DNA, the CDR3 is TGTGCCAGCAGCGTACCTAGCATCCGGGAGACCCAGTACTTC. As protein: CASSVPSIRETQYF.

This chain uses TRBV7-2 with TRBJ2-7; the D gene is possibly TRBD1 (5 bases). V was clipped by 1 base and J by 7 bases, with 14 bases between them. The CDR3 totals 14 residues. Germline values: CDR1 SGHTA, CDR2 FQGNSA. In DNA form, the CDR3 reads TGTGCCAGCAGCTTAGGGGTGGACACCTGGGAGCAGTACTTC. This translates into CASSLGVDTWEQYF.

This chain joins TRBV5-1 and TRBJ2-3; D is ambiguous. Per the germline V gene, CDR1 is SGHRS and CDR2 is YFSETQ. V was clipped by 0 bases and J by 5 bases, with 10 bases between them. The CDR3 is made up of 14 amino acids. The CDR3 DNA sequence: TGCGCCAGCAGCTTGGTTATCTGGGGAGATACGCAGTATTTT. It translates to CASSLVIWGDTQYF.

The rearrangement uses TRBV6-6 and TRBJ1-1; D might be TRBD1 (5 bases). The germline gives CDR1 MNHNY, CDR2 SVGAGI (reference sequence). The CDR3 is 14 residues long. The germline V and J ends were trimmed by 4 bases and 6 bases, with 15 bases remaining between them. The CDR3 sequence: CASSSGPLGAEAFF. The CDR3 bases are TGTGCCAGCAGTTCGGGACCTCTAGGCGCTGAAGCTTTCTTT.

V gene TRBV20-1 combines with J gene TRBJ2-5, with D maybe TRBD2 (6 bases). The J call is doubtful: the DNA matches TRBJ2-1 better. This CDR3 comprises 16 residues. Per germline, CDR1 DFQATT and CDR2 SNEGSKA (reference sequence). Written as DNA, the CDR3 is TGCAGTGCTGGGGGGTTGAGCGCGGGGACCTACAATGAGCAGTTCTTC. This gives the protein CSAGGLSAGTYNEQFF.

This clonotype was found a few times. This rearrangement joins TRBV6-2 or TRBV6-3 to TRBJ2-3, with D perhaps matching TRBD1 or TRBD2 (5 bases each). Trimming removed 5 bases from V and 1 base from J, with 16 bases in between. The CDR3 covers 16 residues. The V gene's germline CDR1 is MNHEY and CDR2 SVGEGT. This CDR3 is CASSVGPSRGTDTQYF. As DNA, the CDR3 is TGTGCCAGCAGTGTGGGACCCTCACGGGGCACAGATACGCAGTATTTT.

This clonotype was seen only a few times. CDR3 coding DNA: TGTGCCTGGAGGGAAGACAGGGGGCTTGGCTACACCTTC. Translating it yields CAWREDRGLGYTF. The chain employs TRBV30 and TRBJ1-2; 10 nucleotides line up with TRBD1. This CDR3 region has 13 residues. Germline CDR1 is GTSNPN and CDR2 is SVGIG (reference sequence). V gave up 3 bases and J gave up 7 bases; unmatched junction bases: 5.